A single sample gave rise to the 28 T cell receptor beta chains below, sequenced in a study of glioma-infiltrating T cells after dendritic cell vaccination. Time point in this sample: after dendritic cell vaccination, including at tumor progression/relapse. Method: immunoSEQ multiplex PCR; TCRdb's copy keeps in-frame clones and lacks some. This sample has tens of thousands of clones, with over 75% found just once. Material: blood, obtained after dendritic cell vaccination. Receptor source: a human donor with glioblastoma.

This clone has just a few counts. V is TRBV5-6 and J is TRBJ1-3; D is perhaps TRBD1 (5 bases). Between the trimmed V and J ends, which lost 1 base and 4 bases, there was a span of 12 bases. The CDR3 sequence is 15 residues long. The germline V gene encodes CDR1 SGHDT and CDR2 YYEEEE. This CDR3 is CASSLWQGEGNTIYF. In DNA, the CDR3 is TGTGCCAGCAGCTTGTGGCAGGGCGAGGGAAACACCATATATTTT.

V usage is TRBV5-4 and J usage is TRBJ2-2; D possibly corresponds to TRBD1 (7 bases). CDR3 length: 18 residues. In germline, CDR1 is SGHNT, CDR2 YYREEE (reference sequence). V lost 0 bases and J 3 bases, leaving 18 bases between the germline ends. The CDR3 sequence: CASSLGGGGSLHTGELFF. The CDR3 bases are TGTGCCAGCAGCTTGGGTGGAGGGGGCTCTTTGCACACCGGGGAGCTGTTTTTT.

This chain connects TRBV2 to TRBJ1-3; perhaps TRBD1 as D (6 bases). Germline CDR1 SNHLY, CDR2 FYNNEI. The CDR3 consists of 16 residues. V lost 4 bases to trimming and J lost 8 bases, with 21 bases between them. The chain's CDR3 is CASSGTPAGARDTIYF. CDR3 DNA sequence: TGTGCCAGCAGTGGAACTCCGGCAGGGGCACGCGACACCATATATTTT. Using reference TRBV2 and TRBJ1-3 for the parts outside the CDR3, the full variable domain is EPEVTQTPSHQVTQMGQEVILRCVPISNHLYFYWYRQILGQKVEFLVSFYNNEISEKSEIFDDQFSVERPDGSNFTLKIRSTKLEDSAMYFCASSGTPAGARDTIYFGEGSWLTVV.

This chain connects TRBV4-2 to TRBJ2-2; TRBD2 is a possible D gene (6 bases). V was cut by 0 bases and J by 16 bases, with 18 bases left in between. The CDR3 has 14 residues. CDR1 is LGHNA, CDR2 YNFKEQ, per germline. CDR3 sequence (DNA): TGTGCCAGCAGCCAAGACCCCCGGGAGTATGGTCAGTTTTTT. This sequence encodes CASSQDPREYGQFF.

The V gene is TRBV11-2, the J gene TRBJ2-3; tentative D call: TRBD1 (6 bases). The germline V and J ends were trimmed by 5 bases and 2 bases, with 14 bases remaining between them. Germline V gives CDR1 SGHAT, CDR2 FQNNGV. The CDR3 sequence is 15 residues long. CDR3 in amino acids: CASSEDSPSTDTQYF. The DNA for the CDR3 is TGTGCCAGCAGCGAGGACAGTCCCTCCACAGATACGCAGTATTTT.

This chain connects TRBV5-1 to TRBJ2-1; TRBD2 might be the D (5 bases). Trimming took 7 bases from V and 9 from J, leaving 14 bases between them. This CDR3 is 12 amino acids long. CDR1 and CDR2 (germline): SGHRS, YFSETQ. CDR3 amino acids: CASRHPEGEQFF. CDR3 sequence (DNA): TGCGCCAGCCGCCACCCTGAGGGTGAGCAGTTCTTC. Full variable domain (remainder filled in from reference TRBV5-1 and TRBJ2-1): KAGVTQTPRYLIKTRGQQVTLSCSPISGHRSVSWYQQTPGQGLQFLFEYFSETQRNKGNFPGRFSGRQFSNSRSEMNVSTLELGDSALYLCASRHPEGEQFFGPGTRLTVL.

A few counts support this clone. The chain recombines TRBV19 with TRBJ2-1, with 12 bases matching TRBD2. The CDR3 is made up of 14 amino acids. CDR1 is LNHDA and CDR2 is SQIVND in the germline V gene (reference sequence). V gave up 11 bases and J gave up 11 bases; unmatched junction bases: 13. DNA of the CDR3: TGTGCCGCCTCTAGCGGGGGGGGAGGAGGGAAGCAGTTCTTC. This translates into CAASSGGGGGKQFF.

The genes are TRBV11-2 and TRBJ2-1; D gene unclear. Trimming pared 5 bases from V and 10 bases from J, leaving 12 bases between. Germline CDR1 and CDR2: SGHAT and FQNNGV. CDR3 length equals 12 residues. CDR3 coding DNA: TGTGCCAGCAGCCCACTGTTCGGGGAGCAGTTCTTC. Amino acids: CASSPLFGEQFF.

This clone has just one count. The genes are TRBV11-2 and TRBJ1-2, with a weak D call TRBD1 (6 bases). The V end lost 0 bases, the J end lost 13 bases, and 27 bases lay between the germline ends. The CDR3 extends over 17 amino acids. Germline V CDR1 and CDR2: SGHAT, FQNNGV. CDR3 amino acids: CASSLDPRRDRKSGCTF. The CDR3 DNA reads TGTGCCAGCAGCTTAGACCCTAGACGAGACAGGAAAAGTGGTTGCACCTTC.

V and J are TRBV9 and TRBJ2-7; D unresolved. V lost 1 base and J lost 4, with 12 bases in between. Germline CDR1 is SGDLS and CDR2 is YYNGEE. This CDR3 is built from 14 residues. The DNA of the CDR3 is TGTGCCAGCAGCGTATCAGGTTACCCGTACGAGCAGTACTTC. This encodes CASSVSGYPYEQYF.

The chain links TRBV2 to TRBJ2-7, with TRBD1 identical over 7 bases. The CDR3 extends over 12 amino acids. V shed 11 bases and J 5 bases; nucleotides not matched to a gene: 9. Germline V gene sequence: CDR1 SNHLY, CDR2 FYNNEI. This CDR3 is CASENRGNEQYF. CDR3 sequence (DNA): TGTGCCTCGGAGAACAGGGGCAACGAGCAGTACTTC.

This chain uses TRBV6-5 with TRBJ2-7, with a weak D call TRBD1 (5 bases). The CDR3 covers 15 residues. V was pared by 0 bases and J by 2 bases, with 11 bases between. Looked up from germline, CDR1 is MNHEY and CDR2 is SVGAGI. The CDR3 spells CASSYSVQAAYEQYF. The CDR3 DNA reads as TGTGCCAGCAGTTACTCGGTACAGGCAGCCTACGAGCAGTACTTC.

The chain links TRBV2 to TRBJ2-4, with D tentatively TRBD1 (6 bases). Trimming shortened V by 7 bases and J by 6 bases, and 10 bases separated the two germline ends. CDR3 length equals 12 residues. Germline CDR1 SNHLY, CDR2 FYNNEI. The CDR3, as DNA: TGTGCCAGCATTCTACAGGGAAACATTCAGTACTTC. Translating gives CASILQGNIQYF.

The rearrangement links TRBV6-5 to TRBJ1-2, with D unresolved. Per germline, CDR1 MNHEY and CDR2 SVGAGI. V was trimmed by 7 bases and J by 2 bases, leaving 14 bases between them. The CDR3 extends over 14 amino acids. The CDR3 DNA follows: TGTGCCAGCACCTCGATCGGGGAAAACTATGGCTACACCTTC. Translated, it gives CASTSIGENYGYTF.

CDR3 coding DNA: TGTGCCCTCAACCCGGGGACTGCTTATGGCTACACCTTC. Its protein product is CALNPGTAYGYTF. J is TRBJ1-2 and V is TRBV30; possible D gene TRBD1, 5 bases. In germline, CDR1 is GTSNPN, CDR2 SVGIG (reference sequence). V lost 8 bases and J 5 bases, leaving 18 bases between the germline ends. The CDR3 consists of 13 residues. The full variable domain, its missing parts supplied by reference TRBV30 and TRBJ1-2, is SQTIHQWPATLVQPVGSPLSLECTVEGTSNPNLYWYRQAAGRGLQLLFYSVGIGQISSEVPQNLSASRPQDRQFILSSKKLLLSDSGFYLCALNPGTAYGYTFGSGTRLTVV.

DNA for the CDR3: TGTGCCAGTAGTATTTGGGCGTGGGATGAGCAGTTCTTC. This codes for CASSIWAWDEQFF. The chain recombines TRBV19 with TRBJ2-1; D remains ambiguous. CDR1 and CDR2 from the germline V gene are LNHDA and SQIVND (reference sequence). The CDR3 covers 13 residues. V shed 3 bases and J shed 8 bases, with 11 bases lying between them.

The chain uses TRBV6-1 and TRBJ2-7; 9 nucleotides line up with TRBD1. Germline assignment: CDR1 MNHNS and CDR2 SASEGT. V lost 2 bases, J lost 2 bases, and 4 bases stayed unmatched. The CDR3 totals 15 residues. This CDR3 is CASSEWGQGAYEQYF. CDR3 nucleotides: TGTGCCAGCAGTGAATGGGGACAGGGTGCCTACGAGCAGTACTTC.

The chain has TRBV6-5 and TRBJ2-7; 7 bases line up with TRBD1. CDR3 length: 14 amino acids. J gave up 0 bases and V 2 bases, and 1 base lay outside the gene matches. The germline CDR1 and CDR2 sequences are MNHEY and SVGAGI. The CDR3 reads CASSYRDSSYEQYF. The CDR3, as DNA: TGTGCCAGCAGTTACAGGGACAGCTCCTACGAGCAGTACTTC.

The V gene is TRBV7-6, the J gene TRBJ2-5, with TRBD2 identical over 10 bases. The CDR3 is made up of 17 amino acids. After removal of 0 bases from V and 5 bases from J, the junction contained 9 bases not matched to a gene. CDR1 and CDR2 from the germline V gene are SGHVS and FNYEAQ. The CDR3 protein is CASSLAWASGSMETQYF. The CDR3 DNA follows: TGTGCCAGCAGCTTAGCTTGGGCTAGCGGGAGTATGGAGACCCAGTACTTC.

This clone has only a few counts. The V call is TRBV5-1, the J call TRBJ2-3, with D unresolved. Germline values: CDR1 SGHRS, CDR2 YFSETQ. Trimming removed 5 bases at V and 3 bases at J, with 13 bases between. The CDR3 is 14 amino acids. The CDR3 DNA is TGCGCCAGCAGACCGAGTCATTTGACAGATACGCAGTATTTT. The encoded protein is CASRPSHLTDTQYF. Together with reference TRBV5-1 and TRBJ2-3, the CDR3 gives the full variable domain: KAGVTQTPRYLIKTRGQQVTLSCSPISGHRSVSWYQQTPGQGLQFLFEYFSETQRNKGNFPGRFSGRQFSNSRSEMNVSTLELGDSALYLCASRPSHLTDTQYFGPGTRLTVL.

The V gene is TRBV7-8, the J gene TRBJ1-1; no firm D call. CDR3 length equals 15 residues. The germline CDR1 and CDR2 sequences are SGHVS and FQNEAQ. The germline V and J ends were trimmed by 1 base and 8 bases, with 17 bases remaining between them. The CDR3 sequence is CASSLGFGGILEAFF. The CDR3 nucleotides read TGTGCCAGCAGCTTAGGGTTTGGAGGGATTCTAGAAGCTTTCTTT.

This clone was seen only a few times. The CDR3 DNA sequence: TGTGCCAGCAGCAAACGGACAGGGGTGAACACTGAAGCTTTCTTT. This encodes CASSKRTGVNTEAFF. The rearrangement links TRBV7-9 to TRBJ1-1; 9 bases are a match to TRBD1. The CDR3 loop spans 15 amino acids. CDR1 and CDR2 (germline): SEHNR, FQNEAQ (reference sequence). Trimming at V came to 5 bases and at J to 0 bases, leaving 4 bases not matched to a gene.

This clone turned up a few times. The V and J genes are TRBV6-1 and TRBJ1-3; D remains unclear. The CDR3 loop spans 14 amino acids. Germline CDR1 and CDR2: MNHNS and SASEGT. V was clipped by 6 bases and J by 0 bases, with 9 bases between them. CDR3 DNA: TGTGCCAGCAGGGCAGTCCTCTCTGGAAACACCATATATTTT. Amino acid sequence: CASRAVLSGNTIYF.

The rearrangement joins TRBV4-2 to TRBJ2-3, with 9 bases identical to TRBD2. The V gene's germline CDR1 is LGHNA and CDR2 YNFKEQ. This CDR3 region has 16 residues. The ends lost 6 bases at V and 4 bases at J; junction bases unmatched: 11. The CDR3 sequence is CASRPSGAPKADTQYF. The CDR3, as DNA: TGTGCCAGCAGACCTAGCGGGGCCCCAAAGGCAGATACGCAGTATTTT.

This clone has just one count. The chain has TRBV5-6 and TRBJ2-5; 8 bases fit TRBD2. The germline V gene has CDR1 SGHDT and CDR2 YYEEEE. V trimming: 2 bases; J trimming: 5 bases; junction bases outside the gene matches: 8. The CDR3 has 15 amino acids. CDR3 sequence: CASSFLSGDWETQYF. CDR3 DNA sequence: TGTGCCAGCAGCTTCCTTAGCGGGGATTGGGAGACCCAGTACTTC.

This chain links TRBV10-3 with TRBJ2-2, with TRBD1 matching 7 bases. With 8 bases clipped from V and 5 bases from J, the junction kept 8 bases outside the gene matches. From germline, CDR1 is ENHRY and CDR2 SYGVKD. This CDR3 has 14 amino acids. This CDR3 is CAISLTGSTGELFF. The CDR3 DNA sequence: TGTGCCATCTCCCTGACAGGGTCAACCGGGGAGCTGTTTTTT.

This clone was seen a handful of times. The V gene is TRBV2, the J gene TRBJ2-1; no definite D call. The CDR3 has 13 residues. V was cut by 4 bases and J by 9 bases, with 13 bases left in between. CDR1 and CDR2 from the germline V gene are SNHLY and FYNNEI. The CDR3 DNA reads as TGTGCCAGCAGTGGAGTCCCCAGAGGTGAGCAGTTCTTC. Encoded protein: CASSGVPRGEQFF.

The V gene is TRBV5-1, the J gene TRBJ1-2, with TRBD1 matching 9 bases. V shed 4 bases, J shed 8 bases, and the junction held 6 bases outside the gene matches. The CDR3 contains 13 residues. CDR1 and CDR2 from the germline V gene are SGHRS and YFSETQ. CDR3 sequence reads: CASSPDRGNGYTF. Written as DNA, the CDR3 is TGCGCCAGCAGCCCCGACAGGGGGAACGGCTACACCTTC.